This T cell receptor beta chain comes out of a study of cytomegalovirus exposure and HLA in healthy donors. CDR3 length: 14 amino acids. V was clipped by 3 bases and J by 5 bases; unmatched bases: 6. CDR1 and CDR2 from the germline V gene are SGHRS and YFSETQ. PCR used 60 Vbeta primers and 13 Jbeta primers. Original processing methods: There were around 77 million unique TCR beta chains by a later count, and approximately 12 million of them were shared. The table came from immunoSEQ multiplex PCR; TCRdb's copy has only in-frame clones and leaves some out. That table supplies the V and J calls and clone size; D and trimming were determined from the DNA. This table has over 150,000 clones, 80% appearing once. Findings and caveats of the study: There were several of the most significant clusters that appeared linked to common viral pathogens in a later analysis. A later analysis showed TCR association rates differing by HLA locus, peaking at DRB1 and lowest at HLA-C. Earlier analysis yielded a pattern in which most TCR beta V segments were productive about 90% or about 30% of the time.

This clone is a singleton in its sample. The antigen is undetermined. Source material: PBMCs. The V and J genes are TRBV5-1 and TRBJ2-5; 8 nucleotides agree with TRBD1. The receptor's source is a woman between 50 and 59 years old in good health and CMV-seronegative. CDR3 in DNA: TGCGCCAGCAGCTGGACAGGGTTGGGGGAGACCCAGTACTTC. It yields the protein CASSWTGLGETQYF.